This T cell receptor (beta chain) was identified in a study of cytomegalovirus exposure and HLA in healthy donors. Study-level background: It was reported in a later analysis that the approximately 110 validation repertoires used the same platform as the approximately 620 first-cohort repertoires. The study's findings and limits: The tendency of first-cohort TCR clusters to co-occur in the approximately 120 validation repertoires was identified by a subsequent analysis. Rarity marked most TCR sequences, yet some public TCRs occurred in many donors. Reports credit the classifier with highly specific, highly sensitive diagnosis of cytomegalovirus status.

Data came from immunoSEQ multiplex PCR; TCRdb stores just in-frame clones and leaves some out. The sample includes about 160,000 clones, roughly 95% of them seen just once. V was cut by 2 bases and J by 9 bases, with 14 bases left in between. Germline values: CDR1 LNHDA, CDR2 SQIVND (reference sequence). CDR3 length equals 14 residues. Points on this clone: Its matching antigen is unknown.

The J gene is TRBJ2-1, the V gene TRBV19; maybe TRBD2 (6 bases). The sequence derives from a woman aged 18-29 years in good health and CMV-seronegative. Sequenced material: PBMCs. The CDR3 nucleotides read TGTGCCAGTAGTATACCGGGAGAGCGGCCTGAGCAGTTCTTC. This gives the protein CASSIPGERPEQFF.